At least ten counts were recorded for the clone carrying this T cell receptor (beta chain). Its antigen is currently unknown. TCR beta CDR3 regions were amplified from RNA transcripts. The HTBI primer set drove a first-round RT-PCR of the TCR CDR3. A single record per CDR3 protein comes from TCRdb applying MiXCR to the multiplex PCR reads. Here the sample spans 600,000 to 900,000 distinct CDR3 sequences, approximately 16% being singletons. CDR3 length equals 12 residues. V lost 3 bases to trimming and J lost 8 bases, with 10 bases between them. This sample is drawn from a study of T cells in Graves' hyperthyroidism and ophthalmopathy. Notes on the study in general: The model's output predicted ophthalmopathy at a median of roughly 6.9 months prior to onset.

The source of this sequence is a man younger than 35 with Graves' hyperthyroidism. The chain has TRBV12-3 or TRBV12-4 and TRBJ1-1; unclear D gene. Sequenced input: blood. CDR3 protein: CASSFPLGEAFF. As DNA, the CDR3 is TGTGCCAGCAGTTTTCCCCTGGGGGAAGCTTTCTTT.